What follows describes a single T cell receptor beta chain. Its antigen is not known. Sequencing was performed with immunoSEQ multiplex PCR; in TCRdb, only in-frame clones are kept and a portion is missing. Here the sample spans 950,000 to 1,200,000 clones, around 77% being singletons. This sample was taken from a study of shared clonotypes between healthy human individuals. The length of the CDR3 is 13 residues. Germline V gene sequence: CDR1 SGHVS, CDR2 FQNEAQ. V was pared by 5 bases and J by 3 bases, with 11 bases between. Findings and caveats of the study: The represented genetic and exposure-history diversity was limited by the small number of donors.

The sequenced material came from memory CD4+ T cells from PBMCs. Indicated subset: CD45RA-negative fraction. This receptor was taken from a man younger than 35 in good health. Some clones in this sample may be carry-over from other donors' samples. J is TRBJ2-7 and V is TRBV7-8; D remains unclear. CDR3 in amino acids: CASSPPEGYEQYF. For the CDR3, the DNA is TGTGCCAGCAGCCCCCCGGAAGGCTACGAGCAGTACTTC.